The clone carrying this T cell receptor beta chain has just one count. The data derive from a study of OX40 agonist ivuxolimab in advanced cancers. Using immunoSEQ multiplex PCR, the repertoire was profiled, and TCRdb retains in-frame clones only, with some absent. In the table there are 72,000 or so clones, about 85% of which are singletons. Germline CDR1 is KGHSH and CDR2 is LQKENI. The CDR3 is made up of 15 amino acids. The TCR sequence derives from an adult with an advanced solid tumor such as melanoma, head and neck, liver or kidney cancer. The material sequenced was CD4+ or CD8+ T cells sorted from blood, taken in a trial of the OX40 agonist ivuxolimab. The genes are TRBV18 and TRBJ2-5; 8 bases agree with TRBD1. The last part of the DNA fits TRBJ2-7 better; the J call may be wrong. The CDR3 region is CASSPGRGLHYEQYF. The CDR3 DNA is TGTGCCAGCTCACCCGGCAGGGGGCTCCACTACGAGCAGTACTTC.